This passage covers 21 T cell receptor beta chains from one sample sequenced in a study of blood T cell repertoires in COVID-19. Profiled with immunoSEQ multiplex PCR; TCRdb holds only in-frame clones, not every one. The sample holds 250,000 to 300,000 clones, about 88% seen once. Sequenced material: peripheral blood. These receptors came from a man between 18 and 35 years old with active or convalescent COVID-19.

The chain uses TRBV11-2 and TRBJ2-5; 7 bases are a match to TRBD2. Germline assignment: CDR1 SGHAT and CDR2 FQNNGV. This CDR3 is 16 amino acids long. V lost 1 base to trimming and J lost 7 bases; unmatched junction nucleotides: 12. The DNA of the CDR3 is TGTGCCAGCAGCTTAGCTATGGAAGCGGGGCTCGGGACCCAGTACTTC. Its translation: CASSLAMEAGLGTQYF.

The chain is built from TRBV6-5 and TRBJ1-2; D unresolved. Germline lookup yields CDR1 MNHEY and CDR2 SVGAGI. This CDR3 contains 14 residues. V was pared by 4 bases and J by 4 bases, with 13 bases between. CDR3 region: CASSFSSASYGYTF. CDR3 sequence (DNA): TGTGCCAGCAGTTTTTCCAGCGCTAGCTATGGCTACACCTTC.

The DNA for the CDR3 is TGTGCCAGCAGTCAATTCGGACAGGTGGGAAACACCATATATTTT. This sequence encodes CASSQFGQVGNTIYF. This chain joins TRBV2 and TRBJ1-3; 7 bases are a match to TRBD1. This CDR3 spans 15 amino acids. Germline-derived CDR1 and CDR2 are SNHLY and FYNNEI. The V gene end was trimmed by 5 bases and the J gene end by 4 bases; junction bases not matched to a gene: 8.

In its sample, this clone was seen many times. V is TRBV6-5 and J is TRBJ2-5; D unclear. V lost 0 bases and J lost 0, with 8 bases in between. The CDR3 is 15 residues long. The germline gives CDR1 MNHEY, CDR2 SVGAGI. The CDR3: CASSYSSGNQETQYF. As DNA, the CDR3 is TGTGCCAGCAGTTACTCATCAGGAAACCAAGAGACCCAGTACTTC.

This chain uses TRBV24-1 with TRBJ2-3; possible D gene TRBD1, 6 bases. Germline CDR1 and CDR2: KGHDR and SFDVKD. This CDR3 has 15 amino acids. V lost 4 bases to trimming and J lost 1 base, with 11 bases between them. The CDR3 region has the DNA TGTGCCACCAGTGAGGGGGCTTCCCGCACAGATACGCAGTATTTT. Translation gives CATSEGASRTDTQYF.

The chain uses TRBV7-3 and TRBJ2-1, with 8 bases matching TRBD2. V was clipped by 5 bases and J by 4 bases; unmatched bases: 4. The CDR3 has 14 residues. Germline lookup yields CDR1 SGHTA and CDR2 FQGTGA. Here the CDR3 reads CASSPGLVYNEQFF. DNA for the CDR3: TGTGCCAGCAGCCCGGGACTAGTGTACAATGAGCAGTTCTTC.

This clone was detected only once. The V gene is TRBV25-1, the J gene TRBJ2-7; 9 nucleotides line up with TRBD2. V gave up 3 bases and J gave up 3 bases; unmatched junction bases: 6. The germline V gene has CDR1 MGHDK and CDR2 SYGVNS. The CDR3 consists of 15 residues. The CDR3 DNA reads TGTGCCAGCAGTGATCTACGCGGGGGGGACTACGAGCAGTACTTC. Translation: CASSDLRGGDYEQYF.

To note about this clone: This CDR3 is also generated by other DNA sequences in the sample. The chain carries TRBV14 and TRBJ1-5; D ambiguous. Looked up from germline, CDR1 is SGHDN and CDR2 is FVKESK. V was trimmed by 0 bases and J by 4 bases, leaving 4 bases between them. This CDR3 spans 13 amino acids. The CDR3 protein is CASSQDPNQPQHF. The CDR3 nucleotides read TGTGCCAGCAGCCAAGATCCGAATCAGCCCCAGCATTTT. Supplemented by reference TRBV14 and TRBJ1-5, the full variable domain reads EAGVTQFPSHSVIEKGQTVTLRCDPISGHDNLYWYRRVMGKEIKFLLHFVKESKQDESGMPNNRFLAERTGGTYSTLKVQPAELEDSGVYFCASSQDPNQPQHFGDGTRLSIL.

The V and J genes are TRBV18 and TRBJ1-2; D is perhaps TRBD1 (5 bases). CDR3 length: 14 residues. V was clipped by 5 bases and J by 4 bases, with 14 bases between them. Germline CDR1 and CDR2: KGHSH and LQKENI. The CDR3 loop is CASSSQGRGYGYTF. The CDR3 DNA reads TGTGCCAGCTCATCCCAGGGAAGGGGCTATGGCTACACCTTC.

In this sample, this clone turned up once. V and J are TRBV19 and TRBJ1-1, with D perhaps matching TRBD1 (5 bases). Trimming pared 9 bases from V and 2 bases from J, leaving 19 bases between. There are 15 residues in the CDR3. Germline CDR1 is LNHDA and CDR2 is SQIVND (reference sequence). CDR3 bases: TGTGCCAGCTTAGGGGTTTTCGGAGCTAACACTGAAGCTTTCTTT. Translation: CASLGVFGANTEAFF.

The V call is TRBV3-1 (or the pseudogene TRBV3-2), the J call TRBJ2-1, with a weak D call TRBD1 (6 bases). CDR1 and CDR2 (germline): LGHDT, YNNKEL (reference sequence). The V end lost 3 bases, the J end lost 7 bases, and 10 bases lay between the germline ends. The CDR3 totals 13 residues. The CDR3 loop reads CASSQGQGNEQFF. The CDR3 DNA follows: TGTGCCAGCAGCCAGGGCCAGGGGAATGAGCAGTTCTTC.

The chain recombines TRBV2 with TRBJ1-5; D uncertain. This CDR3 has 13 residues. Germline values: CDR1 SNHLY, CDR2 FYNNEI. V was shortened by 5 bases and J by 5 bases, with 10 bases between the two germline ends. In DNA, the CDR3 is TGTGCCAGCAGTTTAGAAGAGTATCAGCCCCAGCATTTT. Translating it yields CASSLEEYQPQHF.

To note about this clone: This specimen includes other DNA sequences encoding the same CDR3. The genes are TRBV5-4 and TRBJ2-1; 10 nucleotides line up with TRBD2. The CDR3 spans 15 residues. The V gene end was trimmed by 4 bases and the J gene end by 0 bases; junction bases not matched to a gene: 1. Germline CDR1 and CDR2: SGHNT and YYREEE (reference sequence). CDR3 nucleotides: TGTGCCAGCAGCGTAGCGGGGGGCTCCTACAATGAGCAGTTCTTC. It codes for CASSVAGGSYNEQFF.

This chain joins TRBV9 and TRBJ2-7; TRBD1 agrees at 10 bases. The CDR3 has 14 amino acids. Germline V gives CDR1 SGDLS, CDR2 YYNGEE. V trimming: 6 bases; J trimming: 3 bases; junction bases outside the gene matches: 6. The CDR3 DNA reads as TGTGCCAGCACCCCCGGGACAGGGGACTACGAGCAGTACTTC. Protein product: CASTPGTGDYEQYF.

This clone was seen a handful of times. The junction departs from the called germline gene at one end, perhaps through a read error. The chain uses TRBV28 and TRBJ2-7, with 9 bases aligning to TRBD1. The CDR3 is made up of 16 amino acids. Per germline, CDR1 MDHEN and CDR2 SYDVKM. The CDR3 coding sequence is TGTGCCAGCAGTTCCTTTTCCGGGACAGGGTCCTCCGAGCAGTACTTC. It specifies CASSSFSGTGSSEQYF. Full variable domain (remainder filled in from reference TRBV28 and TRBJ2-7): DVKVTQSSRYLVKRTGEKVFLECVQDMDHENMFWYRQDPGLGLRLIYFSYDVKMKEKGDIPEGYSVSREKKERFSLILESASTNQTSMYLCASSSFSGTGSSEQYFGPGTRLTVT.

This CDR3 is CASSAQEETQYF. The CDR3 DNA reads as TGCGCCAGCAGCGCCCAGGAAGAGACCCAGTACTTC. This chain links TRBV5-1 with TRBJ2-5; D call uncertain. CDR3 length equals 12 residues. Germline-derived CDR1 and CDR2 are SGHRS and YFSETQ. With 4 bases removed from V and 3 bases from J, the gap between germline ends came to 7 bases.

V usage is TRBV11-1 and J usage is TRBJ2-1; possibly TRBD1 for D (6 bases). Per the germline V gene, CDR1 is SGHAT and CDR2 is FQDESV (reference sequence). Trimming left V 3 bases short and J 7 bases short, with 10 bases between. CDR3 length equals 13 residues. CDR3 in DNA: TGTGCCAGCAGCTTTACAGGGTTTAATGAGCAGTTCTTC. It is translated as CASSFTGFNEQFF.

The V call is TRBV7-2, the J call TRBJ2-7; D perhaps matches TRBD2 (7 bases). Trimming pared 5 bases from V and 6 bases from J, leaving 14 bases between. The CDR3 covers 13 residues. Germline values: CDR1 SGHTA, CDR2 FQGNSA. The chain's CDR3 is CASSLGGGTEQYF. The CDR3 DNA reads TGTGCCAGCAGCCTGGGAGGGGGAACCGAGCAGTACTTC.

CDR3 sequence (DNA): TGTGCCAGCAGCCCAAGGCGGGACTTAATCACAGATACGCAGTATTTT. Residues: CASSPRRDLITDTQYF. This chain joins TRBV4-2 and TRBJ2-3; tentative D call: TRBD2 (6 bases). Trimming stripped 4 bases from V and 2 bases from J, with 16 bases between. This CDR3 has 16 amino acids. Germline assignment: CDR1 LGHNA and CDR2 YNFKEQ.

On this clone itself: One junction end disagrees with the germline gene, perhaps due to a read error. The chain couples TRBV7-6 to TRBJ2-5; a weak D match, TRBD1 (5 bases). Germline V gives CDR1 SGHVS, CDR2 FNYEAQ. CDR3 length: 17 residues. CDR3 amino acids: CASSFKGVRIHQETQYF. The CDR3 nucleotides are TGTGCCAGCAGCTTTAAAGGGGTTAGAATCCACCAGGAGACCCAGTACTTC.

The table lists this clone with a few counts. The chain joins TRBV10-1 to TRBJ1-3, with D perhaps matching TRBD1 (5 bases). Looked up from germline, CDR1 is WNHNN and CDR2 is SYGVQD (reference sequence). The CDR3 contains 15 residues. V lost 3 bases to trimming and J lost 0 bases, with 9 bases between them. The CDR3 DNA reads as TGCGCCAGCAGTGATGCGACAGACTCTGGAAACACCATATATTTT. This gives the protein CASSDATDSGNTIYF.